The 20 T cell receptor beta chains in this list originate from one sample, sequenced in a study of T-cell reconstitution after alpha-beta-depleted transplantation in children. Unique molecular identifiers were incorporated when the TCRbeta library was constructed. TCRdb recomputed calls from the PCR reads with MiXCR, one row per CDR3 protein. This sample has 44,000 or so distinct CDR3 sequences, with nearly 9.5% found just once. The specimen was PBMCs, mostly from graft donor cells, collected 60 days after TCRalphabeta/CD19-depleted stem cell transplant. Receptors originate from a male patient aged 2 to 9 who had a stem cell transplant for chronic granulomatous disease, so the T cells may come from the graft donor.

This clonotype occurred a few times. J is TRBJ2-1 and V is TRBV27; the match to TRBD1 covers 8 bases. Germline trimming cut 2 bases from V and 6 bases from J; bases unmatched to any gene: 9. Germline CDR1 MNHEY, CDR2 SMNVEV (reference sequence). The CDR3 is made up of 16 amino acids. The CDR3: CASSLQQGAGGNEQFF. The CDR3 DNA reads TGTGCCAGCAGTTTACAGCAGGGGGCAGGTGGCAATGAGCAGTTCTTC.

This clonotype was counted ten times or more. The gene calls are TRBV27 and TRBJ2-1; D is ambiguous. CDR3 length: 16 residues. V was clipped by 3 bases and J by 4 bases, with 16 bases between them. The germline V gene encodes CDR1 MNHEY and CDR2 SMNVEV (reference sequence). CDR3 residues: CASSLLLTRPYNEQFF. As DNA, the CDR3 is TGTGCCAGCAGTTTGCTATTGACGCGGCCGTACAATGAGCAGTTCTTC.

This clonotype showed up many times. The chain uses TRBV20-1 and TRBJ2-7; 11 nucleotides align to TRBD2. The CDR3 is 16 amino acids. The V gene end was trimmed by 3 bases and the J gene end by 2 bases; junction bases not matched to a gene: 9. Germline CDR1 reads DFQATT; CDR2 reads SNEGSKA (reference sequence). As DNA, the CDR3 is TGCAGTGCTAGCCCCGTTAGCGGGAGGGCCGCCTACGAGCAGTACTTC. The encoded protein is CSASPVSGRAAYEQYF.

CDR3 in amino acids: CASSGGLARGSTGELFF. Written as DNA, the CDR3 is TGTGCCAGCAGCGGAGGACTAGCGCGAGGGTCCACCGGGGAGCTGTTTTTT. The chain uses TRBV11-2 and TRBJ2-2, with 9 bases matching TRBD2. The CDR3 totals 17 residues. With 5 bases clipped from V and 4 bases from J, the junction kept 11 bases outside the gene matches. The germline V gene encodes CDR1 SGHAT and CDR2 FQNNGV.

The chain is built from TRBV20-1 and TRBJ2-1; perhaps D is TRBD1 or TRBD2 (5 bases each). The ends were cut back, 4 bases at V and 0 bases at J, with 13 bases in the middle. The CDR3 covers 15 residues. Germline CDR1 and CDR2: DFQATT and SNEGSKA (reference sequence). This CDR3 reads CSAIGDRSSYNEQFF. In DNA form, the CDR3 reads TGCAGTGCTATAGGGGACCGGAGCTCCTACAATGAGCAGTTCTTC.

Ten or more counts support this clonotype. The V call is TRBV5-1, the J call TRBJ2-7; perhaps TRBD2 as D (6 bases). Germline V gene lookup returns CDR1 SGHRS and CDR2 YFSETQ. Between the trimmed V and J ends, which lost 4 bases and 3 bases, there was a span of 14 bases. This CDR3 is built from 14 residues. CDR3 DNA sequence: TGCGCCAGCAGCCGGCTGGCGGAGGGCTACGAGCAGTACTTC. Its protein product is CASSRLAEGYEQYF.

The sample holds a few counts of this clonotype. This CDR3 reads CAWRGETPVRGTDLYEQFF. The CDR3 DNA reads TGTGCCTGGAGGGGGGAGACCCCTGTTAGGGGGACGGATTTGTATGAGCAGTTCTTC. The rearrangement links TRBV30 to TRBJ2-1; weak D call: TRBD1 (6 bases). Germline assignment: CDR1 GTSNPN and CDR2 SVGIG (reference sequence). The CDR3 is 19 amino acids. V lost 3 bases, J lost 8 bases, and 32 bases lay in between.

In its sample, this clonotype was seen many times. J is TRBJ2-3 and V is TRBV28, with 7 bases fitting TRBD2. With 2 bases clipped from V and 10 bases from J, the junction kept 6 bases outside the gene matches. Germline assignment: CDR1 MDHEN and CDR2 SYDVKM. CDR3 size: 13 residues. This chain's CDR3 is CASSLVGGYAQYF. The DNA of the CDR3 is TGTGCCAGCAGTTTAGTGGGGGGGTATGCGCAGTATTTT.

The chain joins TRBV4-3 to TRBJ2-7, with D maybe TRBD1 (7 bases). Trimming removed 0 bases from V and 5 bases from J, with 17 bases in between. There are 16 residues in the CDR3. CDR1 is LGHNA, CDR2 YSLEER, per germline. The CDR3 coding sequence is TGCGCCAGCAGCCAAGATCAAAGCAGGGGGGCGGACGAGCAGTACTTC. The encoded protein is CASSQDQSRGADEQYF.

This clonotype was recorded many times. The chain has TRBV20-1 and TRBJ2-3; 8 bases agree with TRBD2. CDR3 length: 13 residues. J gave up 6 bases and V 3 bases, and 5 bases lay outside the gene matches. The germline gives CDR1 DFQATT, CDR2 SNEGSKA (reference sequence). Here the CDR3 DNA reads TGCAGTGCTAGCGGCGGGAGGAGGGATACGCAGTATTTT. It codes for CSASGGRRDTQYF.

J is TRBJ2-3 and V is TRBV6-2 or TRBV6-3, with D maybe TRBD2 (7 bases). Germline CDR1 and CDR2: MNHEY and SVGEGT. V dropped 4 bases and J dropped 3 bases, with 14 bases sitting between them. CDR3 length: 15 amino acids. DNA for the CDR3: TGTGCCAGCAGTTCGGGGGGCGAGGCGACAGATACGCAGTATTTT. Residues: CASSSGGEATDTQYF.

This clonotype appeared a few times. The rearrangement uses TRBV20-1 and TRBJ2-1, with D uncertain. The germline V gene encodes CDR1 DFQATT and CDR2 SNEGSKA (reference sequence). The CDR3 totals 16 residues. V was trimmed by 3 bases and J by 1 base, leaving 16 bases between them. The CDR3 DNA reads TGCAGTGCTAGGATTGGGCGAGTTGGGTCCTACAATGAGCAGTTCTTC. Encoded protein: CSARIGRVGSYNEQFF.

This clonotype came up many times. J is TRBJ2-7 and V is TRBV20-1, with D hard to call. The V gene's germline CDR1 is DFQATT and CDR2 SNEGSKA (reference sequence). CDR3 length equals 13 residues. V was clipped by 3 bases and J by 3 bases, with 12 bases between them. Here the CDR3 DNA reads TGCAGTGCTAGTATGGGCTATAGCTACGAGCAGTACTTC. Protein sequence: CSASMGYSYEQYF.

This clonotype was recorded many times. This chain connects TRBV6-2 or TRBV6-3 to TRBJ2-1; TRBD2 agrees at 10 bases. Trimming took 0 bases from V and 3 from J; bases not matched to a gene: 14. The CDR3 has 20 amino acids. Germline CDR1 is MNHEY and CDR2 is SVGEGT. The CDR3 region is CASSYSVPSGRSGHYNEQFF. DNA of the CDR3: TGTGCCAGCAGTTACTCTGTGCCTAGCGGGAGAAGTGGACACTACAATGAGCAGTTCTTC.

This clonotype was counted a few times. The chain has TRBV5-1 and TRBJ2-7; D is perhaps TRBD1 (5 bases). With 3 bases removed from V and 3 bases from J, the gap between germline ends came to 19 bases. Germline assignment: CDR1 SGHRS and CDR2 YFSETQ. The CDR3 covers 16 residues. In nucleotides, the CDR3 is TGCGCCAGCAGCTCCTCAGGGTCGTTGGCGGTCTACGAGCAGTACTTC. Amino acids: CASSSSGSLAVYEQYF.

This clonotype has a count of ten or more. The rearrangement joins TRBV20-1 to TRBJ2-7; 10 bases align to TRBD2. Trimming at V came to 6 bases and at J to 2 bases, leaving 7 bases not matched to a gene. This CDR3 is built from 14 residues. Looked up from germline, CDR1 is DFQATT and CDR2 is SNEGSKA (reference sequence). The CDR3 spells CSARSGRFPYEQYF. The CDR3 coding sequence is TGCAGTGCCCGTAGCGGGAGGTTCCCCTACGAGCAGTACTTC.

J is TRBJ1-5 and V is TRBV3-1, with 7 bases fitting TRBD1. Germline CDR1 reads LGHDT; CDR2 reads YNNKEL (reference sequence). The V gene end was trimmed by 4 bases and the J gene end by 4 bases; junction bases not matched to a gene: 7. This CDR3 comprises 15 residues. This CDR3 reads CASSPATGVNQPQHF. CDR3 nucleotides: TGTGCCAGCAGCCCCGCTACAGGGGTTAATCAGCCCCAGCATTTT.

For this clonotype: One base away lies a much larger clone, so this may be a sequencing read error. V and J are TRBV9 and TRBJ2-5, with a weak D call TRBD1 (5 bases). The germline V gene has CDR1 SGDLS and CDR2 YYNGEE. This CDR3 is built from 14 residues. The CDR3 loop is CASSVDSFQEAQYF. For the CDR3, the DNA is TGTGCCAGCAGCGTCGACAGTTTCCAAGAGGCCCAGTACTTC.

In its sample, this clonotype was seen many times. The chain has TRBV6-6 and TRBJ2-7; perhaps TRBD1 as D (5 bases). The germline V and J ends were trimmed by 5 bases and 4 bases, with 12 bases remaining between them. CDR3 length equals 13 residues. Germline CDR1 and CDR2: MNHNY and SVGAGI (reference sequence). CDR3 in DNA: TGTGCCAGCAGTCCCGGACAAATATACGAGCAGTACTTC. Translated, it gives CASSPGQIYEQYF.

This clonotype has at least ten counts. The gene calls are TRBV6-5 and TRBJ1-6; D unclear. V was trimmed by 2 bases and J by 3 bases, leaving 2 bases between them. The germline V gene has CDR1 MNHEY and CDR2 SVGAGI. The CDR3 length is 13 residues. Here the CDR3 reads CASSYIYNSPLHF. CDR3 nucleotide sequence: TGTGCCAGCAGTTACATCTATAATTCACCCCTCCACTTT.